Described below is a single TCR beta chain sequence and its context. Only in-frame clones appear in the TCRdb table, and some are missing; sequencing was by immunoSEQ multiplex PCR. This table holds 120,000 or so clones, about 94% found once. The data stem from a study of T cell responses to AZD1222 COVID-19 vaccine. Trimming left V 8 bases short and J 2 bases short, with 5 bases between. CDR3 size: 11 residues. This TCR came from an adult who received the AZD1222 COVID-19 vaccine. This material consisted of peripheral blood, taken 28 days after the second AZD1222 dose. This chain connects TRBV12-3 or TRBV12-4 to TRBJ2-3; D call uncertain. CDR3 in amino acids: CASRFTDTQYF. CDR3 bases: TGTGCCAGCCGATTCACAGATACGCAGTATTTT.